These 13 T cell receptor beta chains originate from one sample sequenced in a study of blood T cells in healthy people across ages. Using a J-beta primer mix together with a sample-barcoded 5' primer, a second PCR was run for roughly 7 to 12 cycles. TCRdb called the 5' RACE reads again in MiXCR, with one record for every CDR3 protein. The repertoire has about 780,000 distinct CDR3 sequences, roughly 24% of them found once; the top ten carry 2.5% to 3.5%. These data were also filed under a second study, of T cells of mothers and their children.

The sequenced sample was blood. The receptors come from a boy aged 5-17 years in good health.

The sample holds one count of this clonotype. The chain couples TRBV2 to TRBJ2-5; D perhaps matches TRBD2 (6 bases). This CDR3 region has 13 residues. In germline, CDR1 is SNHLY, CDR2 FYNNEI. V was trimmed by 8 bases and J by 1 base, leaving 11 bases between them. The DNA for the CDR3 is TGTGCCAGCGGAGGGGCTATCCAAGAGACCCAGTACTTC. Amino acid sequence: CASGGAIQETQYF.

The chain employs TRBV29-1 and TRBJ1-2; D may be TRBD1 (5 bases). The CDR3 runs 13 residues. The V gene's germline CDR1 is SQVTM and CDR2 ANQGSEA. V dropped 6 bases and J dropped 0 bases, with 11 bases sitting between them. In DNA form, the CDR3 reads TGCAGCGTCTTTCAGGGCCCTAACTATGGCTACACCTTC. Amino acids: CSVFQGPNYGYTF. Based on the CDR3 plus reference TRBV29-1 and TRBJ1-2, the full variable domain is SAVISQKPSRDICQRGTSLTIQCQVDSQVTMMFWYRQQPGQSLTLIATANQGSEATYESGFVIDKFPISRPNLTFSTLTVSNMSPEDSSIYLCSVFQGPNYGYTFGSGTRLTVV.

This clonotype was counted a few times. The rearrangement joins TRBV19 to TRBJ2-2; 8 bases align to TRBD1. The trim removed 4 bases at V and 3 bases at J, leaving 7 bases unmatched. CDR1 is LNHDA, CDR2 SQIVND, per germline (reference sequence). The CDR3 consists of 16 residues. The chain's CDR3 is CASSTRRGQDTGELFF. CDR3 bases: TGTGCCAGTAGTACTCGCAGGGGGCAGGACACCGGGGAGCTGTTTTTT.

This clonotype was observed a handful of times. The chain combines TRBV6-5 with TRBJ1-2; D possibly corresponds to TRBD1 (6 bases). CDR1 and CDR2 (germline): MNHEY, SVGAGI. V shed 8 bases and J shed 4 bases, with 20 bases lying between them. The length of the CDR3 is 15 residues. The CDR3 DNA is TGTGCCAGCTCCCTAGGGGGGCAGGGAACCTATGGCTACACCTTC. Protein sequence: CASSLGGQGTYGYTF.

This clonotype has a single count. The chain links TRBV6-6 to TRBJ2-5; the D gene could be TRBD1 or TRBD2 (5 bases each). The end of the DNA fits TRBJ2-7 better, so the J call may be wrong. The CDR3 contains 11 residues. In germline, CDR1 is MNHNY, CDR2 SVGAGI (reference sequence). The CDR3 DNA sequence: TGTGCCAGGTGGGGGAGCTACGAGCAGTACTTC. Amino acids: CARWGSYEQYF.

Only a few counts were recorded for this clonotype. The rearrangement links TRBV6-5 to TRBJ2-3; D is possibly TRBD2 (6 bases). CDR3 size: 14 residues. With 6 bases removed from V and 1 base from J, the gap between germline ends came to 11 bases. Germline V gene sequence: CDR1 MNHEY, CDR2 SVGAGI. CDR3 sequence: CASREGARTDTQYF. The CDR3 DNA sequence: TGTGCCAGCAGGGAGGGTGCGCGCACAGATACGCAGTATTTT.

Of note for this clonotype: Possible read error: a much larger clone is one base away. The chain links TRBV9 to TRBJ2-1; D is undetermined. The germline V and J ends were trimmed by 0 bases and 0 bases, with 1 base remaining between them. Per the germline V gene, CDR1 is SGDLS and CDR2 is YYNGEE. CDR3 length: 13 residues. CDR3 sequence: CASSVASYNEQFF. Here the CDR3 DNA reads TGTGCCAGCAGCGTAGCCTCCTACAATGAGCAGTTCTTC. The entire variable domain, with the rest obtained from reference TRBV9 and TRBJ2-1, is as follows: DSGVTQTPKHLITATGQRVTLRCSPRSGDLSVYWYQQSLDQGLQFLIQYYNGEERAKGNILERFSAQQFPDLHSELNLSSLELGDSALYFCASSVASYNEQFFGPGTRLTVL.

This clonotype was counted a few times. The V and J genes are TRBV4-1 and TRBJ1-4; D perhaps matches TRBD1 (5 bases). Germline lookup yields CDR1 MGHRA and CDR2 YSYEKL. Trimming left V 0 bases short and J 17 bases short, with 22 bases between. This CDR3 spans 15 amino acids. Here the CDR3 reads CASSQDPGGTQSCFF. CDR3 sequence (DNA): TGCGCCAGCAGCCAAGATCCGGGGGGAACTCAATCTTGTTTTTTT.

This clonotype was picked up a small number of times. The chain has TRBV7-2 and TRBJ2-6; D ambiguous. CDR1 and CDR2 from the germline V gene are SGHTA and FQGNSA. CDR3 length: 16 amino acids. Trimming pared 2 bases from V and 0 bases from J, leaving 8 bases between. The chain's CDR3 is CASSLRKTSGANVLTF. CDR3 sequence (DNA): TGTGCCAGCAGCTTAAGGAAGACCTCTGGGGCCAACGTCCTGACTTTC.

The chain has TRBV20-1 and TRBJ1-5; 8 nucleotides match TRBD1. This CDR3 comprises 14 residues. Per germline, CDR1 DFQATT and CDR2 SNEGSKA (reference sequence). V lost 6 bases to trimming and J lost 5 bases; unmatched junction nucleotides: 9. The CDR3 bases are TGCAGTGCCCCGGTGGCAGGGGGCGATCAGCCCCAGCATTTT. Amino acids: CSAPVAGGDQPQHF.

In its sample, this clonotype was seen a few times. The rearrangement joins TRBV7-9 to TRBJ2-3; TRBD2 agrees at 11 bases. The CDR3 loop spans 17 amino acids. After removal of 4 bases from V and 2 bases from J, the junction contained 8 bases not matched to a gene. Germline V gene data show CDR1 as SEHNR and CDR2 as FQNEAQ (reference sequence). CDR3 sequence: CASSSPGLAENTDTQYF. In DNA, the CDR3 is TGTGCCAGCAGCTCACCGGGACTAGCGGAGAACACAGATACGCAGTATTTT.

This chain connects TRBV9 to TRBJ2-1; tentatively, D is TRBD2 (6 bases). The CDR3 has 16 residues. The V and J ends lost 0 bases and 4 bases respectively, with 14 bases between them. Germline lookup yields CDR1 SGDLS and CDR2 YYNGEE. CDR3 nucleotide sequence: TGTGCCAGCAGCGTAGCCTGGGGACTGGGTTACAATGAGCAGTTCTTC. It yields the protein CASSVAWGLGYNEQFF.

This chain connects TRBV7-6 to TRBJ2-5; TRBD1 is a possible D gene (6 bases). The J call is doubtful: the DNA matches TRBJ2-7 better. The CDR3 consists of 16 residues. Germline loops: CDR1 SGHVS, CDR2 FNYEAQ. CDR3 residues: CASSLEVQGSSYEQYF. Written as DNA, the CDR3 is TGTGCCAGCAGCTTAGAGGTTCAGGGGAGCTCCTACGAGCAGTACTTC.